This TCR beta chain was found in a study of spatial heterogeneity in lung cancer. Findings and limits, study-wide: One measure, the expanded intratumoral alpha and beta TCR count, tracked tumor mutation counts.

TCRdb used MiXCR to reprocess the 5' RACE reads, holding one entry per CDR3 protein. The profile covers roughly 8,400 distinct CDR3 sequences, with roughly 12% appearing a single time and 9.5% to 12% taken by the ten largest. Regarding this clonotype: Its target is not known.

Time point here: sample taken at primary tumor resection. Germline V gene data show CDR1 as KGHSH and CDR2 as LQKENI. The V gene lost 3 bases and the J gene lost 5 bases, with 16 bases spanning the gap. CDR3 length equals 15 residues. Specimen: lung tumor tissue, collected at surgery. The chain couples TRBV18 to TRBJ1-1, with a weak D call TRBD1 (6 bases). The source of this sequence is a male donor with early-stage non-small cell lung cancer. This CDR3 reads CASSPSKQGATEAFF. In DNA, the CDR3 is TGTGCCAGCTCACCTTCGAAACAGGGAGCGACTGAAGCTTTCTTT.